The source of this TCR beta chain is a study of control samples from healthy donors and cancer patients. The protocol was immunoSEQ multiplex PCR, while the TCRdb copy is restricted to in-frame clones and leaves out a portion. The profile shows 70,000 to 90,000 clones, about 93% of them singletons. This CDR3 has 15 amino acids. The V end was cut by 0 bases, the J end by 4 bases, with 12 bases between. Germline V gives CDR1 SGHAT, CDR2 FQNNGV. Sequenced sample: blood. This TCR was recovered from a woman aged 18-29 years in good health. The chain is built from TRBV11-2 and TRBJ1-2; D is unresolved. CDR3 nucleotides: TGTGCCAGCAGCTTAGATAGAAGCGCAGTCTATGGCTACACCTTC. Protein product: CASSLDRSAVYGYTF.